These 3 T cell receptor beta chains came from one sample sequenced in a study of immune heterogeneity within non-small cell lung tumors. At approximately 600 ng per sample, bulk tumor genomic DNA provided the template. In surgery, several biopsies were collected from each primary tumor at widely spaced sites. These patients got curative surgery after being newly diagnosed with untreated non-small cell lung cancer. Amplification of TCR beta CDR3 was performed by multiplex PCR with 32 V and 13 J primers. TCRdb redid the calling of the multiplex PCR reads with MiXCR, one entry per CDR3 protein. The sample records fewer than 25,000 distinct CDR3 sequences, roughly 30% being singletons. Sequenced input: lung tumor tissue. Receptors were obtained from a man in his forties or fifties with non-small cell lung cancer.

As concerns this clonotype: A much larger clonotype is one base distant, so this may be a read error. The CDR3: CSAPVLKGGEKLFF. The CDR3 nucleotides read TGCAGTGCTCCCGTCTTGAAAGGGGGGGAAAAACTGTTTTTT. The chain has TRBV20-1 and TRBJ1-4, with D perhaps TRBD1 (6 bases). The CDR3 is made up of 14 amino acids. CDR1 and CDR2 from the germline V gene are DFQATT and SNEGSKA (reference sequence). V lost 5 bases to trimming and J lost 8 bases, with 18 bases between them.

This clonotype came up many times. In DNA form, the CDR3 reads TGTGCCACTGAACAGGGTTCGGGTGGCTACACCTTC. Translated, it gives CATEQGSGGYTF. J is TRBJ1-2 and V is TRBV19, with D possibly TRBD1 on 6 matching bases. The germline CDR1 and CDR2 sequences are LNHDA and SQIVND (reference sequence). V was trimmed by 10 bases and J by 7 bases, leaving 16 bases between them. The CDR3 has 12 residues.

This clonotype was detected many times. This chain joins TRBV6-6 and TRBJ2-1; the match to TRBD2 covers 11 bases. J lost 5 bases, V lost 0 bases, and 9 bases had no gene match. The CDR3 contains 18 residues. Germline loops: CDR1 MNHNY, CDR2 SVGAGI (reference sequence). In DNA form, the CDR3 reads TGTGCCAGCAGTTACTCCACGACCGGGACTAGCGGTAACAATGAGCAGTTCTTC. This codes for CASSYSTTGTSGNNEQFF.